The source of this TCR beta chain is a study of T cells in Graves' hyperthyroidism and ophthalmopathy. Those with hyperthyroidism were 18 to 65 years old, newly diagnosed, and ill for under 2 months. Clinical symptoms, serum thyroxine, TRAb, thyroid ultrasound and orbital computed tomography established diagnosis. PBMCs stemmed from about 9.7 ml fresh peripheral blood. This clonotype was detected ten times or more. Using RNA transcripts as the source, TCR beta CDR3 regions were amplified. The TCR CDR3 was amplified in a first-round RT-PCR using the HTBI primer set. TCRdb reanalysed the multiplex PCR reads using MiXCR and keeps one entry per CDR3 protein. The sample records around 400,000 distinct CDR3 sequences, around a sixth being singletons. CDR3 length: 15 residues. The ends were cut back, 0 bases at V and 2 bases at J, with 11 bases in the middle. CDR1 and CDR2 (germline): MDHEN, SYDVKM.

The chain couples TRBV28 to TRBJ2-7; D might be TRBD1 (5 bases). Sample: blood. This clonotype originated in a woman aged 18-29 years with Graves' hyperthyroidism that later progressed to Graves' ophthalmopathy. CDR3 protein: CASSLWTAKPYEQYF. The DNA for the CDR3 is TGTGCCAGCAGTTTATGGACAGCAAAGCCCTACGAGCAGTACTTC.